The 11 T cell receptor beta chains below all came from one sample that was sequenced in a study of PD-1 blockade in classical Hodgkin lymphoma. Each patient's relapse followed autologous stem cell transplantation, and brentuximab vedotin exposure varied. Repertoires were generated with immunoSEQ multiplex PCR, while TCRdb's copy carries only in-frame clones and drops some. Here the sample spans about 110,000 clones, about nine tenths being singletons. The input for sequencing was peripheral blood mononuclear cells (PBMCs), taken before the second cycle of nivolumab. These receptors all come from a human donor with classical Hodgkin lymphoma.

This chain uses TRBV9 with TRBJ2-5; D is perhaps TRBD2 (6 bases). This CDR3 has 15 residues. Germline CDR1 reads SGDLS; CDR2 reads YYNGEE. Deletions cut 4 bases from V and 5 bases from J, with 18 bases between. The CDR3 DNA reads TGTGCCAGCAGCACCTTGTCCGGGAGCGGGGAGACCCAGTACTTC. It encodes CASSTLSGSGETQYF.

DNA for the CDR3: TGTGCCACCAGCAGAGATAAACCCGGCTATGGCTACACCTTC. Translation: CATSRDKPGYGYTF. The chain has TRBV15 and TRBJ1-2; D gene unclear. The length of the CDR3 is 14 residues. Trimming took off 0 bases at V and 4 bases at J, with 9 bases between the two ends. The germline CDR1 and CDR2 sequences are LNHNV and YYDKDF (reference sequence).

The rearrangement uses TRBV27 and TRBJ2-7; D is possibly TRBD2 (6 bases). This CDR3 comprises 15 residues. Germline CDR1 reads MNHEY; CDR2 reads SMNVEV (reference sequence). V shed 5 bases and J shed 7 bases, with 21 bases lying between them. The CDR3 DNA is TGTGCCAGCAGTGGCCCGGGACTGGCTGGGGGAGAGCAGTACTTC. It specifies CASSGPGLAGGEQYF.

The chain has TRBV7-6 and TRBJ2-2, with D possibly being TRBD2 (6 bases). CDR1 and CDR2 from the germline V gene are SGHVS and FNYEAQ. Deletions cut 1 base from V and 3 bases from J, with 15 bases between. This CDR3 comprises 17 residues. The CDR3 sequence: CASSLVAGREDTGELFF. CDR3 bases: TGTGCCAGCAGCTTAGTTGCGGGGCGAGAGGACACCGGGGAGCTGTTTTTT.

This chain uses TRBV5-8 with TRBJ1-1; no clear D. V gave up 0 bases and J gave up 8 bases, with 8 bases separating them. CDR1 is SGHTS, CDR2 YDEGEE, per germline. The CDR3 is 12 residues long. The CDR3: CASSLVGMEAFF. For the CDR3, the DNA is TGTGCCAGCAGCTTGGTAGGGATGGAAGCTTTCTTT.

The chain carries TRBV7-9 and TRBJ2-7; D remains unclear. Germline V gene lookup returns CDR1 SEHNR and CDR2 FQNEAQ (reference sequence). The ends were cut back, 5 bases at V and 3 bases at J, with 8 bases in the middle. This CDR3 contains 12 residues. The CDR3 region has the DNA TGTGCCAGCAGCGCCATTCACTACGAGCAGTACTTC. Residues: CASSAIHYEQYF.

This clone has a single count. The CDR3 region has the DNA TGTGCCAGCAGCGCAAAGAGGGGTATCACAGATACGCAGTATTTT. Translated, it gives CASSAKRGITDTQYF. This chain connects TRBV7-2 to TRBJ2-3; D possibly uses TRBD1 or TRBD2 (5 bases each). Deletions cut 5 bases from V and 2 bases from J, with 14 bases between. CDR1 and CDR2 from the germline V gene are SGHTA and FQGNSA. The CDR3 contains 15 residues. Complete variable domain (other parts from reference TRBV7-2 and TRBJ2-3): GAGVSQSPSNKVTEKGKDVELRCDPISGHTALYWYRQSLGQGLEFLIYFQGNSAPDKSGLPSDRFSAERTGGSVSTLTIQRTQQEDSAVYLCASSAKRGITDTQYFGPGTRLTVL.

This chain links TRBV4-1 with TRBJ2-4; 13 nucleotides align to TRBD2. The V and J ends lost 0 bases and 3 bases, in that order; junction bases with no gene match: 8. The germline CDR1 and CDR2 sequences are MGHRA and YSYEKL. CDR3 length: 19 amino acids. In DNA, the CDR3 is TGCGCCAGCAGCCAAGAGACTAGCGGGAGGACGTCTGGCAAAAACATTCAGTACTTC. Encoded protein: CASSQETSGRTSGKNIQYF.

This chain joins TRBV7-9 and TRBJ2-7; tentatively, D is TRBD2 (5 bases). Trimming shortened V by 5 bases and J by 0 bases, and 11 bases separated the two germline ends. The V gene's germline CDR1 is SEHNR and CDR2 FQNEAQ (reference sequence). This CDR3 is built from 14 residues. CDR3 loop: CASSAGLISYEQYF. The CDR3 DNA is TGTGCCAGCAGCGCGGGTCTGATCTCCTACGAGCAGTACTTC.

The gene calls are TRBV5-1 and TRBJ2-3, with 8 bases matching TRBD1. From germline, CDR1 is SGHRS and CDR2 YFSETQ. The CDR3 is 14 amino acids. J was trimmed by 5 bases and V by 5 bases; bases with no gene match: 7. The CDR3 sequence is CASSSTGGLDTQYF. Written as DNA, the CDR3 is TGCGCCAGCAGTTCCACAGGGGGACTAGATACGCAGTATTTT.

V is TRBV10-3 and J is TRBJ1-1; no clear D. The CDR3 has 14 amino acids. The V and J ends lost 0 bases and 2 bases respectively, with 7 bases between them. Germline CDR1 and CDR2: ENHRY and SYGVKD. The CDR3 loop reads CAISESKGNTEAFF. The CDR3 coding sequence is TGTGCCATCAGTGAGTCCAAGGGTAACACTGAAGCTTTCTTT.